These T cell receptor beta chains were read from a single sample in a study of T cell repertoires in cytomegalovirus infection. TCRdb itself ran the reads through MiXCR, one entry per CDR3 protein. This sample carries roughly 230,000 distinct CDR3 sequences, approximately 15% of them seen once, and the ten largest clones take around half. The specimen was CD8+ T cells from PBMCs. These receptors were taken from a human donor in good health (CMV status not recorded). Some clones in this sample may be carry-over from other donors' samples. Each CDR3 is given with its conserved first and last residue. D genes are given only for firm matches. Rows give clone size only sometimes, using once, few, many, or a class for an expanded clone.

v_call	clone_size	d_call	j_call	cdr3_nt	cdr3_aa
TRBV4-3	few	.	TRBJ2-3	TGCGCCAGCAGCCAAGATCCACAACCTGAAACAGATACGCAGTATTTT	CASSQDPQPETDTQYF
TRBV20-1	.	TRBD2	TRBJ2-2	TGCAGTGCTAGGTCGTCTAGCGGGGGGGTCCCCTCCGGGGAGCTGTTTTTT	CSARSSSGGVPSGELFF
TRBV28	few	.	TRBJ1-6	TGTGCCAGCATCGCTCTTTCGGGGGATTCACCCCTCCACTTT	CASIALSGDSPLHF
TRBV5-1	few	TRBD2	TRBJ2-2	TGCGCCAGCACGGGTTCGGCGGGGGGACAAATAAACACCGGGGAGCTGTTTTTT	CASTGSAGGQINTGELFF
TRBV29-1	medium-sized	.	TRBJ1-2	TGCAGCGCTGAAACAGGGTACTATGGCTACACCTTC	CSAETGYYGYTF
TRBV12-3/TRBV12-4	many	.	TRBJ1-5	TGTGCCAGCAGTTTTGGGGGGGCTGATCAGCCCCAGCATTTT	CASSFGGADQPQHF
TRBV20-1	few	TRBD1	TRBJ2-3	TGCAGTGCGCCACCCCGGGACAGGGGGGATCCAGATACGCAGTATTTT	CSAPPRDRGDPDTQYF
TRBV4-1	.	.	TRBJ2-7	TGCGCCAGCAGCCAGTTAGTAGGGATATCCTACGAGCAGTACTTC	CASSQLVGISYEQYF
TRBV4-3	many	.	TRBJ1-1	TGCGCCAGCAGCCAAGATCGTCAGGGCAACACTGAAGCTTTCTTT	CASSQDRQGNTEAFF
TRBV7-6	.	.	TRBJ2-3	TGTGCCAGCAGCGCCCGGGTTTTGACTAGTGTGACAGATACGCAGTATTTT	CASSARVLTSVTDTQYF
TRBV7-3	few	.	TRBJ2-5	TGTGCCAGCAGCTTAAGGGACCGATGGACGGAGACCCAGTACTTC	CASSLRDRWTETQYF
TRBV29-1	.	.	TRBJ1-1	TGCAGCGTTGAAGATGGGGAGTTGAACACTGAAGCTTTCTTT	CSVEDGELNTEAFF
TRBV11-2	many	TRBD2	TRBJ2-7	TGTGCCAGCAGCCCTAGCGGGAAAGAATACACCTACGAGCAGTACTTC	CASSPSGKEYTYEQYF
TRBV6-6	few	TRBD1	TRBJ2-5	TGTGCCAGCAGAAGACAGGGGAGTTTCGAGACCCAGTACTTC	CASRRQGSFETQYF
TRBV2	few	TRBD2	TRBJ2-3	TGTGCCAGCAGTGAAGCGGGACTAGCAACGGCAAGGGGGCACACAGATACGCAGTATTTT	CASSEAGLATARGHTDTQYF
TRBV7-6	many	.	TRBJ2-7	TGTGCCAGCAGCTACGACCTGGGTAGAGGGTACGAGCAGTACTTC	CASSYDLGRGYEQYF
TRBV6-1	.	TRBD2	TRBJ2-7	TGTGCCAGCAGTAAAAACAGAGGGGTTGGGCTAGCGGCTTCCTCCTACGAGCAGTACTTC	CASSKNRGVGLAASSYEQYF
TRBV6-5	.	.	TRBJ1-6	TGTGCCAGCAGTTATCTCCCACTCTCCTATAATTCACCCCTCCACTTT	CASSYLPLSYNSPLHF
TRBV28	many	.	TRBJ2-3	TGTGCCAGCGGACACTTTCCACGCACAGATACGCAGTATTTT	CASGHFPRTDTQYF
TRBV20-1	.	TRBD1	TRBJ2-7	TGCAGTGCTAGAATAAAAGCATCCGGGACAGGGGGAATATATCGGCAGTACTTC	CSARIKASGTGGIYRQYF